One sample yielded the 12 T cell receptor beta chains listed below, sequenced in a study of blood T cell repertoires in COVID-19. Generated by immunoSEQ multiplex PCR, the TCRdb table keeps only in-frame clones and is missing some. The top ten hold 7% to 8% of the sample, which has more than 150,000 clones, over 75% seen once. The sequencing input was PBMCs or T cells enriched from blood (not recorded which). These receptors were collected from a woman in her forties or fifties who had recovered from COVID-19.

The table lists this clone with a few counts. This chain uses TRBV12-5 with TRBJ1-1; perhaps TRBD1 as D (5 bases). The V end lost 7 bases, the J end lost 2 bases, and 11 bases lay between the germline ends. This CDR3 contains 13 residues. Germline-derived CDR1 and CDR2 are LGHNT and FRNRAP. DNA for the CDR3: TGTGCTAGTGCCATGACAGTTAACACTGAAGCTTTCTTT. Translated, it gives CASAMTVNTEAFF.

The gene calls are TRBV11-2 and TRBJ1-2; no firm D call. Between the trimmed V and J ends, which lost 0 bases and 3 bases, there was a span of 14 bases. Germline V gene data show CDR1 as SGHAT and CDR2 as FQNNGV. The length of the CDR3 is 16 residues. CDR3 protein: CASSLDGGLPYYGYTF. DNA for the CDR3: TGTGCCAGCAGCTTAGATGGAGGGCTGCCCTACTATGGCTACACCTTC.

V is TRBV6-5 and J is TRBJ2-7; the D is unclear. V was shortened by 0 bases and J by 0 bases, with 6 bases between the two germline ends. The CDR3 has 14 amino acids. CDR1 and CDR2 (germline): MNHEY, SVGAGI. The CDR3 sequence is CASSYSSASYEQYF. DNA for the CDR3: TGTGCCAGCAGTTACTCCAGCGCCTCCTACGAGCAGTACTTC.

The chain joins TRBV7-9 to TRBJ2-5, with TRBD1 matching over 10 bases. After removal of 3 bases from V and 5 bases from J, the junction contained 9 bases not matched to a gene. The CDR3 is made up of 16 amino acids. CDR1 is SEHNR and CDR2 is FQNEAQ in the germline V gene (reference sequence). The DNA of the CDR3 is TGTGCCAGCAGCTTCATCGGGACAGGGGTTAGGGAGACCCAGTACTTC. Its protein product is CASSFIGTGVRETQYF.

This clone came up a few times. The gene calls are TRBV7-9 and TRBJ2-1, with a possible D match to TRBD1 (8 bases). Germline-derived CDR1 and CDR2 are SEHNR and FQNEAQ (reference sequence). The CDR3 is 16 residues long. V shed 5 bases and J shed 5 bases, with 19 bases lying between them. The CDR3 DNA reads TGTGCCAGCAGCCTAAACAGGGGGGGAAACGACAATGAGCAGTTCTTC. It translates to CASSLNRGGNDNEQFF. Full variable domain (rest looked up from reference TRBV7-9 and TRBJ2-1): DTGVSQNPRHKITKRGQNVTFRCDPISEHNRLYWYRQTLGQGPEFLTYFQNEAQLEKSRLLSDRFSAERPKGSFSTLEIQRTEQGDSAMYLCASSLNRGGNDNEQFFGPGTRLTVL.

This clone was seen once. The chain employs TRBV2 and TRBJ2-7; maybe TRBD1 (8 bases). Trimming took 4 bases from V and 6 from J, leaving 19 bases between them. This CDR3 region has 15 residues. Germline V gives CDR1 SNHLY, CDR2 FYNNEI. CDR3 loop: CASSVGGSGGVEQYF. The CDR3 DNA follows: TGTGCCAGCAGTGTGGGAGGGTCAGGGGGCGTCGAGCAGTACTTC.

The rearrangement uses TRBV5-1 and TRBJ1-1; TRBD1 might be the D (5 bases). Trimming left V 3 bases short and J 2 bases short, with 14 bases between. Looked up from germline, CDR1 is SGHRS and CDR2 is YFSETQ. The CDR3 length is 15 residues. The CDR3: CASSSSWGGNTEAFF. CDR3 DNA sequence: TGCGCCAGCAGCTCCTCTTGGGGGGGAAACACTGAAGCTTTCTTT.

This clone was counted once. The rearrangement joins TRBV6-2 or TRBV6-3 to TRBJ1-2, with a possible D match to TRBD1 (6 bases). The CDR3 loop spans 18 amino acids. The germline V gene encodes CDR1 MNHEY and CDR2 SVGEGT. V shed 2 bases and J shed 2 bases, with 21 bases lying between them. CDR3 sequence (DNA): TGTGCCAGCAGTTACGGAAGGGAGAGGGGGAGACGCAACTATGGCTACACCTTC. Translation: CASSYGRERGRRNYGYTF.

In nucleotides, the CDR3 is TGCGCCAGCAGCCTACCCATGGGACAACAGGGTCCCACCGGGGAGCTGTTTTTT. It translates to CASSLPMGQQGPTGELFF. V and J are TRBV5-1 and TRBJ2-2; D is possibly TRBD1 (6 bases). CDR1 and CDR2 from the germline V gene are SGHRS and YFSETQ. V was pared by 4 bases and J by 4 bases, with 23 bases between. There are 18 residues in the CDR3.

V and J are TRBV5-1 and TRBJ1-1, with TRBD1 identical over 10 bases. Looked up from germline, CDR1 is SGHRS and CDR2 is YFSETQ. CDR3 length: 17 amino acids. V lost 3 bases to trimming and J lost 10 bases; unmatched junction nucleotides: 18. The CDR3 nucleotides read TGCGCCAGCAGCTCAGATCCAGGGACAGGGGCCATCACAGGAGCTTTCTTT. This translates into CASSSDPGTGAITGAFF.

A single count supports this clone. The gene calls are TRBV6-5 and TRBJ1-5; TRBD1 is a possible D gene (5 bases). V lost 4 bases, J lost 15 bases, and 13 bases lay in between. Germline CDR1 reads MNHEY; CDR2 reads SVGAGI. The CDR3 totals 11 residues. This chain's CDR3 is CASSWGLLPHF. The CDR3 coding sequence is TGTGCCAGCAGTTGGGGACTTCTTCCGCATTTT.

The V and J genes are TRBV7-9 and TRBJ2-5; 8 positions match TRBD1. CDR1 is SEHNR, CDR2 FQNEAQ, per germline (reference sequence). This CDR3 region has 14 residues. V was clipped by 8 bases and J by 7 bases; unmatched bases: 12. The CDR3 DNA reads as TGTGCCAGCGGGGGGACAGGCTTTTTAGTGACCCAGTACTTC. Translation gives CASGGTGFLVTQYF.